This TCR beta chain was captured by sequencing in a study of blood T cell repertoires in COVID-19. Germline V lookup: CDR1 MGHRA, CDR2 YSYEKL. V was pared by 0 bases and J by 6 bases, with 6 bases of the junction left unmatched. This CDR3 is 16 amino acids long. Libraries were prepared by immunoSEQ multiplex PCR; TCRdb keeps only in-frame clonotypes and omits some of them. The profile covers about 300,000 clones, with 86% appearing a single time and around 1.5% taken by the ten largest. Sequenced material: peripheral blood. The receptor comes from a woman in her 50s with acute or convalescent COVID-19. The V gene is TRBV4-1, the J gene TRBJ2-2, with 8 bases lining up with TRBD2. The CDR3 DNA follows: TGCGCCAGCAGCCAAGAGGGGAGCGGGAGCGCCGGGGAGCTGTTTTTT. Its translation is CASSQEGSGSAGELFF.